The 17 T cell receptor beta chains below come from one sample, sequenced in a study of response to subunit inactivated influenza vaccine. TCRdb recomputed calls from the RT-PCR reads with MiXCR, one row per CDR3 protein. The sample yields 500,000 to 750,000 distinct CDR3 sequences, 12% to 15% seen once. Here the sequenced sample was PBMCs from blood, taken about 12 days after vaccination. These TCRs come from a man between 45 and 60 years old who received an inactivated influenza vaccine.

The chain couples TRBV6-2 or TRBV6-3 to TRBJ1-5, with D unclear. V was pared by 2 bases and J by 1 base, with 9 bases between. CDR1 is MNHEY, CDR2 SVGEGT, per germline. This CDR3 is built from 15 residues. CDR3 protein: CASSYAGASNQPQHF. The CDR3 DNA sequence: TGTGCCAGCAGTTACGCCGGCGCCAGCAATCAGCCCCAGCATTTT.

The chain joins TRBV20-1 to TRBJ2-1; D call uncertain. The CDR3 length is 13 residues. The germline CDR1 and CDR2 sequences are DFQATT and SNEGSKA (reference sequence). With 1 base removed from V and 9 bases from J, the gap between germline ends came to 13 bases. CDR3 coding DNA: TGCAGTGCTAGAGGCCTGAAGGGCGGTGAGCAGTTCTTC. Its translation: CSARGLKGGEQFF.

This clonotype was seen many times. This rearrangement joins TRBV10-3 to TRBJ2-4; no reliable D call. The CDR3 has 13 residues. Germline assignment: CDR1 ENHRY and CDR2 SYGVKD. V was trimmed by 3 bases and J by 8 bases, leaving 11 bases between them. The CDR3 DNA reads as TGTGCCATCAGTGACAGGTTAGAGGACATTCAGTACTTC. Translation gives CAISDRLEDIQYF.

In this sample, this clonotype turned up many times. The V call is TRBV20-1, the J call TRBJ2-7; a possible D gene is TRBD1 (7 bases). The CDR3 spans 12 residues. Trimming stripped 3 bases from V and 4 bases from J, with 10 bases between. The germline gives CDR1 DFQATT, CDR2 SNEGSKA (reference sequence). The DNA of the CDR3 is TGCAGTGCTAGCCCAGGGGGGTACGAGCAGTACTTC. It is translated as CSASPGGYEQYF.

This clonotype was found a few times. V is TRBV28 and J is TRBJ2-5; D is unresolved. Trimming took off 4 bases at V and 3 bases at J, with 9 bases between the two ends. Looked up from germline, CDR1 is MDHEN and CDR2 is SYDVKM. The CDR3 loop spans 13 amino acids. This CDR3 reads CASSSEREETQYF. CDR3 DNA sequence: TGTGCCAGCAGTTCCGAGCGCGAAGAGACCCAGTACTTC.

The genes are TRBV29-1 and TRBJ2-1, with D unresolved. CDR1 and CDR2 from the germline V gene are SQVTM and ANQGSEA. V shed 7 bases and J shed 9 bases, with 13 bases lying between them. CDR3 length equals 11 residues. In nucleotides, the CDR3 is TGCAGCGCCTCCCCGTCTATTGAGCAGTTCTTC. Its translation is CSASPSIEQFF.

The CDR3: CASRQDIGAYEQYF. CDR3 DNA: TGTGCCAGCAGACAGGACATCGGGGCCTACGAGCAGTACTTC. The chain uses TRBV6-2 or TRBV6-3 and TRBJ2-7; D possibly matches TRBD1 or TRBD2 (5 bases each). The CDR3 sequence is 14 residues long. Trimming left V 6 bases short and J 2 bases short, with 14 bases between. Germline V gene lookup returns CDR1 MNHEY and CDR2 SVGEGT.

The CDR3 protein is CASSLISPGASYEQYF. CDR3 sequence (DNA): TGTGCCAGCAGCTTAATTTCCCCCGGGGCCTCCTACGAGCAGTACTTC. The genes are TRBV7-9 and TRBJ2-7; the D call may be TRBD1 or TRBD2 (5 bases each). Between the trimmed V and J ends, which lost 2 bases and 0 bases, there was a span of 14 bases. The germline V gene encodes CDR1 SEHNR and CDR2 FQNEAQ (reference sequence). The length of the CDR3 is 16 residues.

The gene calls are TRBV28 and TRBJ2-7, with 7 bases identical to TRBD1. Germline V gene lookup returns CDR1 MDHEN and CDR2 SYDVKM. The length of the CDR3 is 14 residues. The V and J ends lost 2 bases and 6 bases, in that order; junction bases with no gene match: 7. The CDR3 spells CASSLVQGIREQYF. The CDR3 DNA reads TGTGCCAGCAGTTTAGTACAGGGGATCCGCGAGCAGTACTTC.

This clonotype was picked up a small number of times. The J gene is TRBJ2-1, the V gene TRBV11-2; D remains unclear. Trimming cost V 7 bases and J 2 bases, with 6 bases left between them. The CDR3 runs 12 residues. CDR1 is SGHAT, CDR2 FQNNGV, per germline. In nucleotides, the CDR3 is TGTGCCAGCACAGTAGCCTACAATGAGCAGTTCTTC. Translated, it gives CASTVAYNEQFF.

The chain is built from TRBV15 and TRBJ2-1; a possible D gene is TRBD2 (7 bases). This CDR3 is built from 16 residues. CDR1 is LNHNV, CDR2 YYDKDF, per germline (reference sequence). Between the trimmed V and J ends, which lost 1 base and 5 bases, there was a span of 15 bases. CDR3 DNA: TGTGCCACCAGCAGAGTCGGGGGGCCTAAAAACAATGAGCAGTTCTTC. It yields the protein CATSRVGGPKNNEQFF.

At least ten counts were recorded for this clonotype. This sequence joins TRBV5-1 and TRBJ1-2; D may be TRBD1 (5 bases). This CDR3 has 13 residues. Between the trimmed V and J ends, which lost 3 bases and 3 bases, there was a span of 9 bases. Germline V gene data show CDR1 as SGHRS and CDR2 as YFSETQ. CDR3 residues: CASSWDRDYGYTF. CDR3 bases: TGCGCCAGCAGCTGGGACCGCGACTATGGCTACACCTTC.

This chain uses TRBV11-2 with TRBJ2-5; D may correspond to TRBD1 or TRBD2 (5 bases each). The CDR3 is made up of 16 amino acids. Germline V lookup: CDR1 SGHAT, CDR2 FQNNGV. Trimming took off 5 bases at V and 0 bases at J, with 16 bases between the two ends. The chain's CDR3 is CASSISGTLYQETQYF. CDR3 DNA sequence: TGTGCCAGCAGCATATCCGGGACCCTGTACCAAGAGACCCAGTACTTC. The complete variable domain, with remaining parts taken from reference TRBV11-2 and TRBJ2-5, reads EAGVAQSPRYKIIEKRQSVAFWCNPISGHATLYWYQQILGQGPKLLIQFQNNGVVDDSQLPKDRFSAERLKGVDSTLKIQPAKLEDSAVYLCASSISGTLYQETQYFGPGTRLLVL.

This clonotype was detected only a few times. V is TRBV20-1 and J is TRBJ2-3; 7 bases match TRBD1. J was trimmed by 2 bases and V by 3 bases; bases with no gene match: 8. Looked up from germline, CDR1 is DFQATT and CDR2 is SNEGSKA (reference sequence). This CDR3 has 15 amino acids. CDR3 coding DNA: TGCAGTGCTAGGGTATCGGGACAGAACACAGATACGCAGTATTTT. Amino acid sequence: CSARVSGQNTDTQYF.

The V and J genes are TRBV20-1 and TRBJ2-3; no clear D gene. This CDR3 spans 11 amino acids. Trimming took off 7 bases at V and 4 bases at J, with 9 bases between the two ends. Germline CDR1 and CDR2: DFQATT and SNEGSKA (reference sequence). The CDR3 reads CSESGPDTQYF. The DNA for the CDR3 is TGCAGTGAGTCCGGCCCAGATACGCAGTATTTT.

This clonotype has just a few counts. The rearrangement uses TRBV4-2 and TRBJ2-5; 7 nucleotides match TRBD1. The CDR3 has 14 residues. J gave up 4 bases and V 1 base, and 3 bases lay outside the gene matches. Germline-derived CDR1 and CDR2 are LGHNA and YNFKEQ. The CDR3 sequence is CASSQGAGGETQYF. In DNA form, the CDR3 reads TGTGCCAGCAGCCAAGGGGCAGGGGGAGAGACCCAGTACTTC.

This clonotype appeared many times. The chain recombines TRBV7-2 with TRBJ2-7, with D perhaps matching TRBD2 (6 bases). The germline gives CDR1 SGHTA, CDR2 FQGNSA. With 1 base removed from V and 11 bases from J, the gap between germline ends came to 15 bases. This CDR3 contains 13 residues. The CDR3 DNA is TGTGCCAGCAGCTTAGAGGCGGGGTGGGGAAAGTACTTC. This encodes CASSLEAGWGKYF. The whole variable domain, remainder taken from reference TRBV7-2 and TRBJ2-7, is GAGVSQSPSNKVTEKGKDVELRCDPISGHTALYWYRQSLGQGLEFLIYFQGNSAPDKSGLPSDRFSAERTGGSVSTLTIQRTQQEDSAVYLCASSLEAGWGKYFGPGTRLTVT.